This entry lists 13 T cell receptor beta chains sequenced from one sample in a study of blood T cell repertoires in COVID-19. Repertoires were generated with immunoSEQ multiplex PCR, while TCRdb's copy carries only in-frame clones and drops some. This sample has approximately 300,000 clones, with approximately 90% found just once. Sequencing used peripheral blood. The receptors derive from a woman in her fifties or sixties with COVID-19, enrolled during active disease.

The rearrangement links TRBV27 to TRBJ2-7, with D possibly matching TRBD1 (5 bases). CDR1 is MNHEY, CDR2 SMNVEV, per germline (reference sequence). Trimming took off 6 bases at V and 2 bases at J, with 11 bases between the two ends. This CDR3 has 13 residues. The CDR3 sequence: CASSLRAAYEQYF. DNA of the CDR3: TGTGCCAGCAGCCTCAGGGCCGCCTACGAGCAGTACTTC.

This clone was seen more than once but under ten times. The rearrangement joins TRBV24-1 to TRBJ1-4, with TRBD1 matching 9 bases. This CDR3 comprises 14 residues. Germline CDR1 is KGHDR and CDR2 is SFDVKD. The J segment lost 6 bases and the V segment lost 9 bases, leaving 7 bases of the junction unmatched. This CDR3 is CATPWTGVYEKLFF. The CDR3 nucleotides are TGTGCCACCCCATGGACAGGGGTTTATGAAAAACTGTTTTTT.

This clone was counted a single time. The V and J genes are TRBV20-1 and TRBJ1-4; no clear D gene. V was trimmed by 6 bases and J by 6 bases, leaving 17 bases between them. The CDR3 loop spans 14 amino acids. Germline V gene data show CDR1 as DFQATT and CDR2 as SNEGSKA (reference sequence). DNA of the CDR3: TGCAGTGCAAGTATAGGACCTAGCGATGAAAAACTGTTTTTT. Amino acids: CSASIGPSDEKLFF.

For the CDR3, the DNA is TGTGCCAGCAGCCAAGATTTGGCGGCGAATAATTCACCCCTCCACTTT. Protein product: CASSQDLAANNSPLHF. This rearrangement joins TRBV3-1 (or the pseudogene TRBV3-2) to TRBJ1-6; no firm D call. Germline V gives CDR1 LGHDT, CDR2 YNNKEL (reference sequence). V gave up 0 bases and J gave up 5 bases, with 11 bases separating them. This CDR3 has 16 amino acids.

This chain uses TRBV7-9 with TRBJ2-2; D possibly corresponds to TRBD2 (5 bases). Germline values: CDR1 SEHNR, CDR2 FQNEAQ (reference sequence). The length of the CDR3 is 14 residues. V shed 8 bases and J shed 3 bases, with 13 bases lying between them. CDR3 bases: TGTGCCAGCCCGAGCGGAATAGACACCGGGGAGCTGTTTTTT. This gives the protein CASPSGIDTGELFF. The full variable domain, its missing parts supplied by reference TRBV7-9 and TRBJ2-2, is DTGVSQNPRHKITKRGQNVTFRCDPISEHNRLYWYRQTLGQGPEFLTYFQNEAQLEKSRLLSDRFSAERPKGSFSTLEIQRTEQGDSAMYLCASPSGIDTGELFFGEGSRLTVL.

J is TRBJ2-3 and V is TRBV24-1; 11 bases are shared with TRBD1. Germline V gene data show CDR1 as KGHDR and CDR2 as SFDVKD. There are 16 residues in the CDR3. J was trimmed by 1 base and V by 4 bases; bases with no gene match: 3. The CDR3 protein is CATSDSGQGGTDTQYF. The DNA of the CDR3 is TGTGCCACCAGTGACTCGGGACAGGGGGGCACAGATACGCAGTATTTT.

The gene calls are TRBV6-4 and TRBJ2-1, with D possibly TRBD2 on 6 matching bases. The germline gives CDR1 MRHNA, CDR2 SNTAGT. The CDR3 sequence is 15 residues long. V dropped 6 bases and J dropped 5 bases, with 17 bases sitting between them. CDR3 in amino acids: CASSHIRGNDNEQFF. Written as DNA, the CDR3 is TGTGCCAGCAGCCATATCCGGGGGAATGACAATGAGCAGTTCTTC.

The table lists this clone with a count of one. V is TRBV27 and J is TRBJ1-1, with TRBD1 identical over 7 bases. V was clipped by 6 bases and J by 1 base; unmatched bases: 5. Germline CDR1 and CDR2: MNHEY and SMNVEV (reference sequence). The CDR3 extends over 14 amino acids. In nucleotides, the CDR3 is TGTGCCAGCAGCATCGGGACAGCGAACACTGAAGCTTTCTTT. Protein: CASSIGTANTEAFF.

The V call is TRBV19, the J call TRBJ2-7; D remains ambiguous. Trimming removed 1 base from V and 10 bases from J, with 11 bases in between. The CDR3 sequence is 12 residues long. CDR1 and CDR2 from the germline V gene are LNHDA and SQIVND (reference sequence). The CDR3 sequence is CASSIGSAEQYF. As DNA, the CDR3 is TGTGCCAGTAGTATAGGGAGCGCGGAACAGTACTTC.

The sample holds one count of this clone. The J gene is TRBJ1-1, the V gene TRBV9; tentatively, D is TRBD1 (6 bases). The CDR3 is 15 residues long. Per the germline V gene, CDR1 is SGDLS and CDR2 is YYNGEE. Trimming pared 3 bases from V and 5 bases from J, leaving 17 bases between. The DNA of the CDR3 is TGTGCCAGCAGCGCCCCCGCGGGGGCCACGACTGAAGCTTTCTTT. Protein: CASSAPAGATTEAFF.

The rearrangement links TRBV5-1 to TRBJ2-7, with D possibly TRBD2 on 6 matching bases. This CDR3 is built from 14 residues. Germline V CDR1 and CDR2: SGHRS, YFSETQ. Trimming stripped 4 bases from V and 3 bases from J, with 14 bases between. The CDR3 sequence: CASSSIVGGYEQYF. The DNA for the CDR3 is TGCGCCAGCAGCAGTATAGTGGGAGGCTACGAGCAGTACTTC.

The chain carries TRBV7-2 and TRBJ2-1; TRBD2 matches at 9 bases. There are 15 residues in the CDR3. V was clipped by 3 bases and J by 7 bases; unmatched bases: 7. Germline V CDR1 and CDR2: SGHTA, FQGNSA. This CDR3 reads CASSFSGSLGNEQFF. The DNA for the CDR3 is TGTGCCAGCAGCTTTAGCGGGAGCTTAGGGAATGAGCAGTTCTTC.

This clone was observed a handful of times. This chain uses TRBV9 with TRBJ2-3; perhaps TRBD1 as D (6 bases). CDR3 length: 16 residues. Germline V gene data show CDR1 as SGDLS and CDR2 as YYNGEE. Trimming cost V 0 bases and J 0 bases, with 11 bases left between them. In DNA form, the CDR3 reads TGTGCCAGCAGCGTAGCAGGGACATCTAGCACAGATACGCAGTATTTT. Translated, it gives CASSVAGTSSTDTQYF. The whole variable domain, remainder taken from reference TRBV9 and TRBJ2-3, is DSGVTQTPKHLITATGQRVTLRCSPRSGDLSVYWYQQSLDQGLQFLIQYYNGEERAKGNILERFSAQQFPDLHSELNLSSLELGDSALYFCASSVAGTSSTDTQYFGPGTRLTVL.